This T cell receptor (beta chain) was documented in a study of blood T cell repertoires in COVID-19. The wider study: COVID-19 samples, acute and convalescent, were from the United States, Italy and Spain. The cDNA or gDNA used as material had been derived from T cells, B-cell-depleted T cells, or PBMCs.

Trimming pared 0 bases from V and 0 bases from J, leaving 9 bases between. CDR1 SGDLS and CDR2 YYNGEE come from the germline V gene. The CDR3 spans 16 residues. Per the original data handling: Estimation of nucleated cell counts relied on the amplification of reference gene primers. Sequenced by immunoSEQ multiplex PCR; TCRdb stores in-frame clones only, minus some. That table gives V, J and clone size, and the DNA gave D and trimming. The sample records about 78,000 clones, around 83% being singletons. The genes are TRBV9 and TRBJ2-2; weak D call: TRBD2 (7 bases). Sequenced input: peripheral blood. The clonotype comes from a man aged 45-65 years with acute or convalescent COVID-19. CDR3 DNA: TGTGCCAGCAGCGTAGCGGGGGGCGCGAACACCGGGGAGCTGTTTTTT. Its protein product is CASSVAGGANTGELFF.